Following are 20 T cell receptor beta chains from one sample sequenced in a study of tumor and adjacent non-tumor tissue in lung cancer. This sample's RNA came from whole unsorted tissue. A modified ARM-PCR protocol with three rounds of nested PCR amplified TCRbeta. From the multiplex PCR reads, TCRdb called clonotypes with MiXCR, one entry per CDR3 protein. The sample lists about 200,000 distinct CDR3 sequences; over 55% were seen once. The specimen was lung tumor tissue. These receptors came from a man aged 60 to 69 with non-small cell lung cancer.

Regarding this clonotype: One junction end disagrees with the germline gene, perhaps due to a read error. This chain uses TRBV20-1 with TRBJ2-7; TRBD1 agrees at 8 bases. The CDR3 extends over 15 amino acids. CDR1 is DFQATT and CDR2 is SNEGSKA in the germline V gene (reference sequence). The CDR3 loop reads CSARGPSTGAFEHYF. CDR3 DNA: TGTAGTGCTCGGGGACCCTCGACAGGGGCGTTCGAGCATTACTTC.

DNA of the CDR3: TGTGCCAGCAGCTTGAATGCACCCGGGGAGCTGTTTTTT. Translation gives CASSLNAPGELFF. The gene calls are TRBV5-4 and TRBJ2-2, with D unclear. This CDR3 has 13 residues. Trimming stripped 1 base from V and 6 bases from J, with 7 bases between. Germline CDR1 is SGHNT and CDR2 is YYREEE (reference sequence).

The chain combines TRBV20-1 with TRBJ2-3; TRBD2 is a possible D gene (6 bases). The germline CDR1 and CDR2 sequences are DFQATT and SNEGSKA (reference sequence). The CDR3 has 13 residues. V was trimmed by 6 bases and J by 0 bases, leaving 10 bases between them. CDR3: CSAYSGSTDTQYF. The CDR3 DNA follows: TGCAGTGCCTATAGCGGTAGCACAGATACGCAGTATTTT.

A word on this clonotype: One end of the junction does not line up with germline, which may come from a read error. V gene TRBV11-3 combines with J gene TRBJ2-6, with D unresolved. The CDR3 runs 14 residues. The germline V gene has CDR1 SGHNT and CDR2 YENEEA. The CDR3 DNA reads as TGTGTCAGCAGTCCTATCTCTTGGGCCAACGACCAGACTTTC. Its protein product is CVSSPISWANDQTF. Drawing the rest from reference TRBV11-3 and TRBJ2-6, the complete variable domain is EAGVVQSPRYKIIEKKQPVAFWCNPISGHNTLYWYLQNLGQGPELLIRYENEEAVDDSQLPKDRFSAERLKGVDSTLKIQPAELGDSAVYLCVSSPISWANDQTFGAGSRLTVL.

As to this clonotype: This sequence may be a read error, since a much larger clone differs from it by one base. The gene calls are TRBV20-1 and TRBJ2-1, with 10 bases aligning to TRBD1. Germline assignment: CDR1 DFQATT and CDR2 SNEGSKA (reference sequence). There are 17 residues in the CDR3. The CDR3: CSARETNDRGRYNEQLF. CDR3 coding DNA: TGCAGTGCTAGAGAAACCAACGACAGGGGGCGATACAATGAGCAGCTCTTC.

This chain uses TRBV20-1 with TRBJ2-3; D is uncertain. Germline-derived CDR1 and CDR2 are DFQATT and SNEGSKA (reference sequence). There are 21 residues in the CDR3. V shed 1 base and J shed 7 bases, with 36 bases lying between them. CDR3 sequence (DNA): TGCAGTGCTAGAGGCCGACCGCGACCCCTCCAGTCGTGCTATTCTTACTATACGCAGTATTTT. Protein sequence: CSARGRPRPLQSCYSYYTQYF.

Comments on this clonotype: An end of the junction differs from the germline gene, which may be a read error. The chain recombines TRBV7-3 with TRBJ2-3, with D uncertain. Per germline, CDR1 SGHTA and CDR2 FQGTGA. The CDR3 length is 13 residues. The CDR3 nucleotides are TGTGTCAGCAGCTTAGCCCCTACAGATACGCAGTATTTT. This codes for CVSSLAPTDTQYF.

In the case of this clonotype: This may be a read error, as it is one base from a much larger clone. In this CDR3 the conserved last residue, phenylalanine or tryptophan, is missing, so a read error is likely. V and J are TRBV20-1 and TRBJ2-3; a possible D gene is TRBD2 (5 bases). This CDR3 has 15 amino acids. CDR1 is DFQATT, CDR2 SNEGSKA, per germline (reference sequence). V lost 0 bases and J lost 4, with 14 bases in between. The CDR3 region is CSAREGSGRADTQYL. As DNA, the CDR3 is TGCAGTGCTAGAGAAGGGAGCGGACGGGCAGATACGCAGTATCTT.

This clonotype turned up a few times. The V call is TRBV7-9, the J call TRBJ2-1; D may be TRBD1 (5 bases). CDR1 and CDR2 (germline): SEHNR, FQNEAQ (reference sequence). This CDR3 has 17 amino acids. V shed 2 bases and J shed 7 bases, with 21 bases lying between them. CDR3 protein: CASSLLKTAYLMNEQFF. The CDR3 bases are TGTGCCAGCAGCTTACTCAAGACAGCATATCTTATGAATGAGCAGTTCTTC.

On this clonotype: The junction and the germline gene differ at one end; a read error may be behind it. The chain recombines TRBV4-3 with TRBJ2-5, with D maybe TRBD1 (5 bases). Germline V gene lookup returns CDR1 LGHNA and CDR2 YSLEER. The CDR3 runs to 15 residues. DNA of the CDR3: TGCCCCAGCAGCCTTTTCCCCCAGGGAAAAGAGACCCAGTACTTC. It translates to CPSSLFPQGKETQYF.

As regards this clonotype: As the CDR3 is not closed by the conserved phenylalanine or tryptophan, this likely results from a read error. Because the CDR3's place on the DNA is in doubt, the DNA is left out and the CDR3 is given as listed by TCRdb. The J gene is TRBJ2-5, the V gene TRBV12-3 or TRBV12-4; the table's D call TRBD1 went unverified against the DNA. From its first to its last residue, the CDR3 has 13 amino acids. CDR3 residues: CASSPGQQETQCS.

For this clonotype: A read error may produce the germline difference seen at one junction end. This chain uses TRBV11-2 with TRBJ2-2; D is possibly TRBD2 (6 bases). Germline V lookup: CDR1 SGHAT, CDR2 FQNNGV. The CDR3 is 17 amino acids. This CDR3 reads CASSFSATWGIGGKLFF. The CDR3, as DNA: TGTGCCAGCAGCTTCTCCGCGACATGGGGCATTGGCGGGAAGCTGTTTTTT.

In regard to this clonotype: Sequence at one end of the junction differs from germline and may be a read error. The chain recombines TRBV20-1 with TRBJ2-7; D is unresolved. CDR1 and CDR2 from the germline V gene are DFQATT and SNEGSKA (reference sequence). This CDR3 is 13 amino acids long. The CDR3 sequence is CSASLFPDHEQYF. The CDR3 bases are TGCAGTGCTAGTCTCTTCCCCGACCACGAGCAGTATTTC.

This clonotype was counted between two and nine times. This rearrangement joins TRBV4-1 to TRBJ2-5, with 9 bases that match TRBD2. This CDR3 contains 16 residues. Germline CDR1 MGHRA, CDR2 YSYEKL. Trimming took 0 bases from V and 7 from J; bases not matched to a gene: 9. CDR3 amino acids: CASSQDLAGGLGTQYF. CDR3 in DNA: TGCGCCAGCAGCCAAGATCTTGCGGGGGGGCTCGGGACCCAGTACTTC.

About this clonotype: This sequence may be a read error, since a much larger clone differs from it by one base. The CDR3 is CASSIGPQTQPQHF. The CDR3 nucleotides are TGTGCCAGCAGCATAGGACCTCAGACCCAGCCCCAGCATTTT. The chain couples TRBV6-5 to TRBJ1-5; D unresolved. The germline CDR1 and CDR2 sequences are MNHEY and SVGAGI. The CDR3 length is 14 residues. The V and J ends lost 6 bases and 7 bases respectively, with 16 bases between them.

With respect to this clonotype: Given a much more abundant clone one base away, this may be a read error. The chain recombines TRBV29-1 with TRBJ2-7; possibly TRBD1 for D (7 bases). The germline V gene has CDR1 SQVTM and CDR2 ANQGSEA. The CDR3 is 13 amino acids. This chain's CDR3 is CSVVSQGGYERYF. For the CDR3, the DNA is TGCAGCGTTGTATCCCAGGGGGGCTACGAGCGGTACTTC.

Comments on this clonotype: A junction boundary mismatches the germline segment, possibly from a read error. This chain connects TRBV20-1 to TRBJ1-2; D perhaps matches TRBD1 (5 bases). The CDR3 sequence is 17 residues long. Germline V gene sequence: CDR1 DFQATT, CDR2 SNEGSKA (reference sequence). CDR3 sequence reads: CSTRAQDGSSLNYGYTF. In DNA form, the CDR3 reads TGCAGTACTAGAGCACAGGACGGCTCCAGCCTTAACTATGGCTACACCTTC.

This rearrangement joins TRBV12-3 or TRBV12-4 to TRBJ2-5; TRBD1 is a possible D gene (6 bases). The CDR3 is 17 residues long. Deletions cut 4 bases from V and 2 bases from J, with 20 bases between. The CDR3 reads CASSSSARTEEQETQYF. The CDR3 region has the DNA TGTGCCAGCAGTTCAAGTGCCCGGACAGAGGAACAAGAGACCCAGTACTTC.

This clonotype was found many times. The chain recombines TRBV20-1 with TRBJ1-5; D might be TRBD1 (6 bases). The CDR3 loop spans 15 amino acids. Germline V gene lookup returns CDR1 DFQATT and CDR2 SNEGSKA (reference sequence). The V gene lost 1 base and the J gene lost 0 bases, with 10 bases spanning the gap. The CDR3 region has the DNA TGCAGTGCTAGAGGGGACATACATAGCAATCAGCCCCAGCATTTT. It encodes CSARGDIHSNQPQHF.

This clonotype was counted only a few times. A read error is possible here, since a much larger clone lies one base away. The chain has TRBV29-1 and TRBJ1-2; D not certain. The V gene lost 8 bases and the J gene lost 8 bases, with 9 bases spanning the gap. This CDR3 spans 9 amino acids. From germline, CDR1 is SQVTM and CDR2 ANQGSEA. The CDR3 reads CSTLEGYTF. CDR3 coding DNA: TGCAGCACCTTAGAAGGCTACACCTTC. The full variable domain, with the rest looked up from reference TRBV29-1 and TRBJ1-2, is SAVISQKPSRDICQRGTSLTIQCQVDSQVTMMFWYRQQPGQSLTLIATANQGSEATYESGFVIDKFPISRPNLTFSTLTVSNMSPEDSSIYLCSTLEGYTFGSGTRLTVV.